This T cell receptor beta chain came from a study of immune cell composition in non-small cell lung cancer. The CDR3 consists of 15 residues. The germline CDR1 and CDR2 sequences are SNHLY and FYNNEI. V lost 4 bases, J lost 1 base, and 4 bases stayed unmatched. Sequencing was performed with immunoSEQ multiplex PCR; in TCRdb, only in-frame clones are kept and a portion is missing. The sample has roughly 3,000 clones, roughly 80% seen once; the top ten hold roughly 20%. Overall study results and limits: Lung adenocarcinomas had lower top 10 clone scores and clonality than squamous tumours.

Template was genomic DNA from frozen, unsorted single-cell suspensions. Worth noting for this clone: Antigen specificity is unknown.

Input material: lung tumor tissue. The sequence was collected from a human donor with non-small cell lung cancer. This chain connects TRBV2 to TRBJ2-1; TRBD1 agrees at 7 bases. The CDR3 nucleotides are TGTGCCAGCAGTGCCCGACAGGGTTCCTACAATGAGCAGTTCTTC. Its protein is CASSARQGSYNEQFF.